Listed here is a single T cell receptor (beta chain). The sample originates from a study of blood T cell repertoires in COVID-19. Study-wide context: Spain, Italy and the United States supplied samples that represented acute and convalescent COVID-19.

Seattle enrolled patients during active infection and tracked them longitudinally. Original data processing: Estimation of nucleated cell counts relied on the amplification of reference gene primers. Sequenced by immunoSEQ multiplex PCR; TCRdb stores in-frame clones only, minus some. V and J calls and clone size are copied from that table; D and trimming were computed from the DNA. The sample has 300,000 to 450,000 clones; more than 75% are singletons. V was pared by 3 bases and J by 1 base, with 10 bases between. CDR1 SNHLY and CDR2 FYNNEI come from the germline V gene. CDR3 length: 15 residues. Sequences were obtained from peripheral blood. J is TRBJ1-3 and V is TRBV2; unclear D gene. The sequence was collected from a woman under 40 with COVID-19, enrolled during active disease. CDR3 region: CASSEFGGSGNTIYF. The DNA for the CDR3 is TGTGCCAGCAGTGAGTTCGGAGGATCTGGAAACACCATATATTTT.